These 28 T cell receptor beta chains were sequenced from one sample in a study of T cells in Graves' hyperthyroidism and ophthalmopathy. There were TCR beta CDR3 regions amplified from RNA transcripts. An initial round of RT-PCR targeting the TCR CDR3 relied on the HTBI primer set. TCRdb re-called the multiplex PCR reads with MiXCR, one entry per CDR3 protein. Among 400,000 to 550,000 distinct CDR3 sequences, roughly 25% were seen once, and the ten largest hold approximately 10%. Source material: blood. All receptors come from a young woman with Graves' ophthalmopathy.

This clonotype was found many times. This chain links TRBV2 with TRBJ2-2; 10 nucleotides line up with TRBD1. Germline CDR1 is SNHLY and CDR2 is FYNNEI. The CDR3 contains 12 residues. With 8 bases clipped from V and 9 bases from J, the junction kept 3 bases outside the gene matches. This chain's CDR3 is CASGQGGRELFF. CDR3 nucleotides: TGTGCCAGCGGACAGGGGGGTAGGGAGCTGTTTTTT.

This clonotype was counted ten times or more. V usage is TRBV6-2 or TRBV6-3 and J usage is TRBJ2-5, with a weak D call TRBD2 (6 bases). Deletions cut 0 bases from V and 2 bases from J, with 7 bases between. The CDR3 covers 14 residues. Germline-derived CDR1 and CDR2 are MNHEY and SVGEGT. The CDR3 loop reads CASSYSGLQETQYF. CDR3 nucleotide sequence: TGTGCCAGCAGTTACTCGGGACTTCAAGAGACCCAGTACTTC.

This clonotype was seen many times. This rearrangement joins TRBV6-5 to TRBJ2-7, with 8 bases identical to TRBD1. Germline V gene lookup returns CDR1 MNHEY and CDR2 SVGAGI. The CDR3 length is 16 residues. Unmatched junction bases numbered 5, after V lost 0 bases and J lost 1 base. The CDR3 reads CASSYSQGASSYEQYF. In DNA form, the CDR3 reads TGTGCCAGCAGTTACTCGCAGGGGGCCTCTTCCTACGAGCAGTACTTC.

This clonotype was counted ten times or more. The genes are TRBV7-8 and TRBJ2-5; TRBD1 matches at 8 bases. V lost 4 bases, J lost 5 bases, and 3 bases stayed unmatched. Looked up from germline, CDR1 is SGHVS and CDR2 is FQNEAQ. The CDR3 length is 13 residues. CDR3 amino acids: CASSSGQVETQYF. In nucleotides, the CDR3 is TGTGCCAGCAGCTCGGGACAGGTGGAGACCCAGTACTTC.

This clonotype was observed at least ten times. The chain is built from TRBV28 and TRBJ2-5; tentative D call: TRBD1 (5 bases). V lost 0 bases and J 2 bases, leaving 7 bases between the germline ends. The CDR3 loop spans 14 amino acids. Per the germline V gene, CDR1 is MDHEN and CDR2 is SYDVKM. CDR3 residues: CASSLWDNQETQYF. The CDR3 DNA sequence: TGTGCCAGCAGTTTATGGGACAATCAAGAGACCCAGTACTTC.

V gene TRBV10-3 combines with J gene TRBJ2-2; 14 bases fit TRBD2. Per the germline V gene, CDR1 is ENHRY and CDR2 is SYGVKD. V was clipped by 6 bases and J by 3 bases; unmatched bases: 9. The CDR3 sequence is 18 residues long. The CDR3 DNA reads as TGTGCCATCAGATCGGGACTAGCGGGAGTAGAAGACACCGGGGAGCTGTTTTTT. This sequence encodes CAIRSGLAGVEDTGELFF.

The J gene is TRBJ1-2, the V gene TRBV20-1; maybe TRBD1 (5 bases). V was cut by 1 base and J by 8 bases, with 11 bases left in between. Germline assignment: CDR1 DFQATT and CDR2 SNEGSKA (reference sequence). The length of the CDR3 is 12 residues. DNA for the CDR3: TGCAGTGCTAGAGTTACCTACAGGGGCTACACCTTC. It translates to CSARVTYRGYTF.

This clonotype was detected a few times. The chain uses TRBV19 and TRBJ2-7, with TRBD1 matching over 10 bases. Germline loops: CDR1 LNHDA, CDR2 SQIVND (reference sequence). J gave up 2 bases and V 3 bases, and 10 bases lay outside the gene matches. CDR3 length equals 17 residues. The CDR3 bases are TGTGCCAGTAGTATCACCGGGACAGGGGCAGGTCCCTACGAGCAGTACTTC. This translates into CASSITGTGAGPYEQYF.

This clonotype was detected only a few times. CDR3: CACSSGGQETQYF. DNA for the CDR3: TGTGCCTGTTCTTCAGGGGGACAAGAGACCCAGTACTTC. The chain recombines TRBV30 with TRBJ2-5, with 7 bases that match TRBD1. The CDR3 spans 13 residues. Trimming took 6 bases from V and 2 from J; bases not matched to a gene: 6. The germline V gene encodes CDR1 GTSNPN and CDR2 SVGIG (reference sequence).

This clonotype was found many times. The rearrangement joins TRBV19 to TRBJ1-2; 8 nucleotides agree with TRBD1. V lost 5 bases, J lost 3 bases, and 8 bases stayed unmatched. There are 15 residues in the CDR3. Germline V gene sequence: CDR1 LNHDA, CDR2 SQIVND (reference sequence). The CDR3 DNA reads TGTGCCAGTAGTGTAGCTCAGGGGGCGGACTATGGCTACACCTTC. Encoded protein: CASSVAQGADYGYTF.

Regarding this clonotype: This may stem from a read error, because a much larger clone lies one nucleotide away. The CDR3 does not close with the conserved phenylalanine or tryptophan, likely indicating a read error. This sequence joins TRBV3-1 and TRBJ2-2; the match to TRBD1 covers 10 bases. The germline V gene has CDR1 LGHDT and CDR2 YNNKEL (reference sequence). The CDR3 has 16 amino acids. Trimming at V came to 3 bases and at J to 5 bases, leaving 6 bases not matched to a gene. Written as DNA, the CDR3 is TGTGCCAGCAGCCATCTCGGGACAGGGGTGACCGGGGAGCTGTTTTTG. As protein: CASSHLGTGVTGELFL.

The sample holds one count of this clonotype. The chain links TRBV2 to TRBJ2-2, with 13 bases fitting TRBD2. J gave up 6 bases and V 4 bases, and 5 bases lay outside the gene matches. Germline V lookup: CDR1 SNHLY, CDR2 FYNNEI. The CDR3 has 16 residues. CDR3 region: CASSGLAGGISGELFF. The CDR3 region has the DNA TGTGCCAGCAGTGGACTAGCGGGAGGCATATCCGGGGAGCTGTTTTTT.

This clonotype was recorded many times. V gene TRBV5-1 combines with J gene TRBJ2-7, with D possibly called TRBD1 or TRBD2 (5 bases each). CDR1 is SGHRS, CDR2 YFSETQ, per germline. Between the trimmed V and J ends, which lost 3 bases and 6 bases, there was a span of 13 bases. The CDR3 is 13 residues long. The CDR3 DNA is TGCGCCAGCAGCTGGGGGAGCCGTCGCGAGCAGTACTTC. Its translation: CASSWGSRREQYF. Full variable domain (rest looked up from reference TRBV5-1 and TRBJ2-7): KAGVTQTPRYLIKTRGQQVTLSCSPISGHRSVSWYQQTPGQGLQFLFEYFSETQRNKGNFPGRFSGRQFSNSRSEMNVSTLELGDSALYLCASSWGSRREQYFGPGTRLTVT.

Many counts were recorded for this clonotype. V and J are TRBV20-1 and TRBJ1-1, with D unclear. The CDR3 is made up of 15 amino acids. V dropped 0 bases and J dropped 4 bases, with 15 bases sitting between them. Germline CDR1 reads DFQATT; CDR2 reads SNEGSKA (reference sequence). The CDR3 spells CSARDPNSWGTEAFF. In nucleotides, the CDR3 is TGCAGTGCTAGAGATCCGAACAGTTGGGGCACTGAAGCTTTCTTT.

This clonotype turned up a few times. The chain couples TRBV20-1 to TRBJ2-5; maybe TRBD2 (6 bases). V shed 0 bases and J shed 3 bases, with 17 bases lying between them. Germline values: CDR1 DFQATT, CDR2 SNEGSKA (reference sequence). The CDR3 totals 16 residues. Written as DNA, the CDR3 is TGCAGTGCTAGAGAAAGGACGGGAGTGGGGAAAGAGACCCAGTACTTC. The encoded protein is CSARERTGVGKETQYF.

CDR3 protein: CASRDQIYGYTF. The CDR3 coding sequence is TGTGCCAGCAGAGACCAGATCTATGGCTACACCTTC. The chain links TRBV12-3 or TRBV12-4 to TRBJ1-2; no firm D call. This CDR3 is 12 amino acids long. V dropped 6 bases and J dropped 4 bases, with 9 bases sitting between them.

This clonotype was seen many times. The chain joins TRBV27 to TRBJ1-3; D not resolved. The V gene lost 4 bases and the J gene lost 0 bases, with 7 bases spanning the gap. Germline V gene lookup returns CDR1 MNHEY and CDR2 SMNVEV (reference sequence). The CDR3 sequence is 14 residues long. The CDR3 nucleotides read TGTGCCAGCAGTTCCCTCGACTCTGGAAACACCATATATTTT. Translating gives CASSSLDSGNTIYF.

V is TRBV11-2 and J is TRBJ1-4; D might be TRBD1 (6 bases). The length of the CDR3 is 14 residues. Trimming removed 5 bases at V and 5 bases at J, with 12 bases between. The germline gives CDR1 SGHAT, CDR2 FQNNGV. In DNA, the CDR3 is TGTGCCAGCAGCCCTTGGGGGGGCAATGAAAAACTGTTTTTT. Translating it yields CASSPWGGNEKLFF.

This clonotype was seen repeatedly, ten times or more. This sequence joins TRBV6-2 or TRBV6-3 and TRBJ2-7, with D possibly being TRBD1 or TRBD2 (5 bases each). Germline CDR1 reads MNHEY; CDR2 reads SVGEGT. V shed 6 bases and J shed 2 bases, with 14 bases lying between them. The CDR3 totals 14 residues. CDR3 coding DNA: TGTGCCAGCAGCCACATCCGGGGCACCTACGAGCAGTACTTC. This gives the protein CASSHIRGTYEQYF.

The table lists this clonotype with many counts. This chain connects TRBV20-1 to TRBJ2-7; D might be TRBD2 (6 bases). Germline loops: CDR1 DFQATT, CDR2 SNEGSKA (reference sequence). The CDR3 length is 14 residues. Trimming shortened V by 0 bases and J by 6 bases, and 15 bases separated the two germline ends. CDR3 sequence: CSARDRGNLREQYF. CDR3 nucleotides: TGCAGTGCTAGAGATCGCGGGAACCTCCGCGAGCAGTACTTC.

The genes are TRBV28 and TRBJ1-2; TRBD1 might be the D (6 bases). Trimming removed 10 bases at V and 4 bases at J, with 16 bases between. This CDR3 region has 13 residues. Germline V gene lookup returns CDR1 MDHEN and CDR2 SYDVKM. The CDR3 reads CATAPGQLYGYTF. Written as DNA, the CDR3 is TGTGCCACCGCCCCGGGACAACTCTATGGCTACACCTTC.

This clonotype was counted many times. The chain is built from TRBV12-3 or TRBV12-4 and TRBJ2-5; 9 bases align to TRBD2. The CDR3 is made up of 14 amino acids. The ends lost 5 bases at V and 5 bases at J; junction bases unmatched: 6. The CDR3 sequence is CASSPSGAGETQYF. The CDR3 DNA reads TGTGCCAGCAGTCCTAGCGGGGCGGGGGAGACCCAGTACTTC.

V and J are TRBV19 and TRBJ1-1; D unclear. Germline V CDR1 and CDR2: LNHDA, SQIVND (reference sequence). The CDR3 contains 12 residues. Deletions cut 5 bases from V and 7 bases from J, with 11 bases between. CDR3 nucleotide sequence: TGTGCCAGTAGTCTCGACACCCTTGAAGCTTTCTTT. Its protein is CASSLDTLEAFF.

Many counts were recorded for this clonotype. This chain uses TRBV3-1 with TRBJ1-2; no definite D call. The ends were cut back, 0 bases at V and 1 base at J, with 6 bases in the middle. Germline V gives CDR1 LGHDT, CDR2 YNNKEL (reference sequence). CDR3 length: 14 residues. The CDR3 sequence is CASSQDDDNYGYTF. As DNA, the CDR3 is TGTGCCAGCAGCCAAGATGATGATAACTATGGCTACACCTTC.

In this sample, this clonotype turned up many times. J is TRBJ2-3 and V is TRBV6-4; 11 bases align to TRBD1. The CDR3 is 16 residues long. Unmatched junction bases numbered 7, after V lost 2 bases and J lost 6 bases. The germline gives CDR1 MRHNA, CDR2 SNTAGT. DNA of the CDR3: TGTGCCAGCAGTGACGATGGACAGGGGGCTTGGGATACGCAGTATTTT. Translation: CASSDDGQGAWDTQYF.

This clonotype was picked up many times. This sequence joins TRBV20-1 and TRBJ2-5; D remains ambiguous. Per germline, CDR1 DFQATT and CDR2 SNEGSKA (reference sequence). The CDR3 is 14 residues long. Deletions cut 6 bases from V and 4 bases from J, with 18 bases between. CDR3 sequence reads: CSATEVIVRETQYF. CDR3 bases: TGCAGTGCGACTGAGGTCATCGTCCGAGAGACCCAGTACTTC.

The chain employs TRBV29-1 and TRBJ2-5; 11 nucleotides line up with TRBD1. The CDR3 is 16 amino acids. Germline lookup yields CDR1 SQVTM and CDR2 ANQGSEA. Trimming cost V 7 bases and J 2 bases; bases outside gene matches: 12. CDR3 sequence (DNA): TGCAGCGGCCTCCCCCGGACAGGGGGCATACAAGAGACCCAGTACTTC. Protein sequence: CSGLPRTGGIQETQYF.

This clonotype was seen repeatedly, ten times or more. This sequence joins TRBV6-1 and TRBJ2-5; 7 bases align to TRBD1. With V trimmed by 7 bases and J by 3 bases, 5 bases remained unmatched. The CDR3 loop spans 13 amino acids. CDR1 MNHNS and CDR2 SASEGT come from the germline V gene. CDR3 DNA: TGTGCCAGCAAGATCGACAGGGAAGAGACCCAGTACTTC. It encodes CASKIDREETQYF.